The clone carrying this T cell receptor (beta chain) showed up just a few times. The antigen remains unidentified. The germline V gene has CDR1 SEHNR and CDR2 FQNEAQ (reference sequence). This CDR3 comprises 15 residues. Deletions cut 2 bases from V and 0 bases from J, with 8 bases between. Overall study findings and caveats: Tumor-infiltrating Treg TCR alpha and beta sequences overlapped most with tumor naive CD4+ T cells, then blood naive. Tumor memory CD4+ T cell TCR gene usage was found to cluster with blood and lymph node memory CD4+ cells and with lymph node naive CD4+ cells.

From the 5' RACE reads, TCRdb called clonotypes with MiXCR, one entry per CDR3 protein. The table lists about 64,000 distinct CDR3 sequences, about 20% of them singletons, with about 3% in the top ten. The clonotype originates from a female donor with breast cancer. Sample: memory CD4+ T cells sorted from a lymph node. Subset in this sample: memory CD4+ T cells, CD4+CD45RO+CD25-. The rearrangement links TRBV7-9 to TRBJ1-3; D is uncertain. The CDR3 DNA is TGTGCCAGCAGCTTAACCGGGAGCTCTGGAAACACCATATATTTT. It encodes CASSLTGSSGNTIYF.